This entry is about one T cell receptor (beta chain). What it binds is not known. The CDR3 consists of 14 residues. Between the trimmed V and J ends, which lost 2 bases and 3 bases, there was a span of 11 bases. In germline, CDR1 is GTSNPN, CDR2 SVGIG (reference sequence). Clones were sequenced by immunoSEQ multiplex PCR, and TCRdb holds only the in-frame ones, with some missing. The data hold just over 150,000 clones, with 85% to 95% observed a single time. The source of the sample is a study of T cell responses to AZD1222 COVID-19 vaccine. Study results and limitations: It was only a handful of AZD1222 recipients who were seropositive at baseline. Scientists sampled the repertoires only once the peak T cell response had passed. Two doses of AZD1222 preceded a rise in Spike-specific TCR breadth and depth. As reported, nearly half of all spike-specific TCRs target variant regions that are unmutated.

The chain has TRBV30 and TRBJ1-5, with unresolved D. The sequenced sample was peripheral blood, obtained 28 days after the second AZD1222 dose. This receptor was obtained from an adult who received the AZD1222 COVID-19 vaccine. The CDR3: CAWSRAALNQPQHF. CDR3 nucleotide sequence: TGTGCCTGGAGTCGGGCAGCCCTCAATCAGCCCCAGCATTTT.